Listed here is a single TCR beta chain. The target antigen is unknown. The table came from immunoSEQ multiplex PCR; TCRdb's copy has only in-frame clones and leaves some out. Of approximately 75,000 clones in the sample, around 80% were seen once. Germline CDR1 and CDR2: SGHRS and YFSETQ. CDR3 length equals 15 residues. Trimming shortened V by 0 bases and J by 2 bases, and 12 bases separated the two germline ends. The sample is drawn from a study of radiotherapy plus CTLA-4 blockade in lung cancer. Study at large: Objective responses emerged in about 20% of patients, and 30% to 40% attained disease control. Findings and limits, study-wide: Per reports, early blood T cell clone dynamics, plus interferon-beta, forecast response most strongly. Expansion of tumor-derived TCR clones was observed in blood after radiotherapy plus ipilimumab.

Patients with chemo-refractory metastatic non-small-cell lung cancer received focal radiation plus CTLA-4 blockade with ipilimumab. The chain recombines TRBV5-1 with TRBJ2-7; D tentatively fits TRBD1 or TRBD2 (5 bases each). This material consisted of peripheral blood, taken from a patient treated with radiotherapy plus ipilimumab. The sequence derives from a human donor with non-small cell lung cancer who had a complete response to radiotherapy plus ipilimumab. This CDR3 is CASSLEFRGPYEQYF. The CDR3 DNA reads as TGCGCCAGCAGCTTGGAATTCCGGGGACCCTACGAGCAGTACTTC.